This T cell receptor (beta chain) was observed in a study of cytomegalovirus exposure and HLA in healthy donors. Study background: It was reported in a later analysis that the same platform had been used for the 90 to 150 validation repertoires as for the 550 to 700 first-cohort repertoires.

In its sample, this clone was seen a few times. What it binds is not known. Assay: immunoSEQ multiplex PCR; the TCRdb copy retains only in-frame clones and omits some. The repertoire holds under 150,000 clones, with roughly 89% as singletons. The donors were part of the validation cohort, which consisted of over a hundred subjects and was separate from the first cohort of about 650 subjects. The CDR3 is made up of 16 amino acids. With 0 bases removed from V and 1 base from J, the gap between germline ends came to 10 bases. Germline-derived CDR1 and CDR2 are SGHNT and YYREEE (reference sequence). Regarding the study as a whole: It was confirmed in vitro that a few of the CMV-associated chains were specific for CMV antigens. There were around 160 TCR beta chains listed as cytomegalovirus-associated.

This TCR derives from a woman younger than 35 in good health and CMV-seronegative. Sample: PBMCs. This chain uses TRBV5-4 with TRBJ2-2; perhaps TRBD2 as D (6 bases). The CDR3 protein is CASSLVGGLNTGELFF. The CDR3 region has the DNA TGTGCCAGCAGCTTGGTTGGGGGACTGAACACCGGGGAGCTGTTTTTT.